These 31 T cell receptor beta chains came from one sample sequenced in a study of breast tumors, draining lymph nodes, adjacent tissues (dated by TCRdb to the mid-2010s). The lymph node samples were taken from the axillary draining lymph nodes of breast cancer patients. Library prep was done by multiplex PCR. This sample was sequenced with an Illumina HiSeq 2000. Using fastp at Q25 and MiXCR, TCRdb reprocessed the public reads and kept productive beta chains. CDR3 protein sequences are deduplicated, and each keeps its most common genes and DNA. The sample profile shows 100,000 or so distinct CDR3 sequences; around 20% of them were found once. The top ten clones comprise over 1% of the sample. The specimen sequenced was axillary lymph node tissue. The receptors stem from a female donor with breast cancer. Some clones in this sample may be carry-over from other donors' samples.

Points on this clonotype: A read error is possible here, since a much larger clone lies one base away. The V gene is TRBV6-2 or TRBV6-3, the J gene TRBJ2-7; a possible D gene is TRBD2 (7 bases). Looked up from germline, CDR1 is MNHEY and CDR2 is SVGEGT. The CDR3 is 15 amino acids. With 11 bases removed from V and 7 bases from J, the gap between germline ends came to 27 bases. The CDR3, as DNA: TGTGCCGGCATCCCCCTGGGCGGGGGCCGGGGAGAGCAGTACTTC. Residues: CAGIPLGGGRGEQYF.

This clonotype was detected ten times or more. The gene calls are TRBV6-4 and TRBJ2-2; the D gene is possibly TRBD2 (5 bases). V lost 4 bases and J 4 bases, leaving 13 bases between the germline ends. This CDR3 comprises 15 residues. Germline CDR1 MRHNA, CDR2 SNTAGT. The CDR3 region is CASSVEGGGTGELFF. CDR3 nucleotides: TGTGCCAGCAGTGTTGAGGGTGGAGGCACCGGGGAGCTGTTTTTT.

In this sample, this clonotype turned up many times. This chain uses TRBV5-1 with TRBJ2-1; 10 positions agree with TRBD2. Germline V gives CDR1 SGHRS, CDR2 YFSETQ. Germline trimming cut 1 base from V and 2 bases from J; bases unmatched to any gene: 3. The CDR3 loop spans 16 amino acids. The CDR3 spells CASSLIAGGAYNEQFF. CDR3 DNA: TGCGCCAGCAGCTTGATAGCGGGGGGTGCCTACAATGAGCAGTTCTTC.

This clonotype was seen ten or more times. The rearrangement uses TRBV24-1 and TRBJ2-3, with D perhaps matching TRBD1 or TRBD2 (6 bases each). There are 16 residues in the CDR3. V lost 3 bases, J lost 2 bases, and 14 bases lay in between. Per germline, CDR1 KGHDR and CDR2 SFDVKD. CDR3 in DNA: TGTGCCACCAGTGATCGATCGGGGGCGTACACAGATACGCAGTATTTT. As protein: CATSDRSGAYTDTQYF.

This clonotype showed up many times. The V and J genes are TRBV7-8 and TRBJ1-6, with TRBD1 as a possible D gene (5 bases). CDR1 and CDR2 from the germline V gene are SGHVS and FQNEAQ. V lost 5 bases and J lost 4, with 12 bases in between. The CDR3 has 15 amino acids. CDR3 bases: TGTGCCAGCAGCCCTTCCGGGACGTATAATTCACCCCTCCACTTT. Amino acids: CASSPSGTYNSPLHF.

There are many counts of this clonotype. This chain connects TRBV5-4 to TRBJ2-3; no clear D. Trimming removed 4 bases at V and 5 bases at J, with 14 bases between. Germline-derived CDR1 and CDR2 are SGHNT and YYREEE (reference sequence). This CDR3 comprises 14 residues. The CDR3 region is CASSADSLGDTQYF. In DNA, the CDR3 is TGTGCCAGCAGCGCTGACTCCCTAGGAGATACGCAGTATTTT.

The chain combines TRBV14 with TRBJ1-6; TRBD1 aligns across 7 bases. The CDR3 covers 14 residues. Germline loops: CDR1 SGHDN, CDR2 FVKESK. The ends lost 3 bases at V and 10 bases at J; junction bases unmatched: 6. The CDR3 is CASSQTGFHSPLHF. Here the CDR3 DNA reads TGTGCCAGCAGCCAGACAGGGTTCCACTCACCCCTCCACTTT.

The rearrangement uses TRBV3-1 and TRBJ2-1; the D is unclear. This CDR3 is 14 amino acids long. The germline V gene has CDR1 LGHDT and CDR2 YNNKEL (reference sequence). Trimming removed 1 base from V and 7 bases from J, with 11 bases in between. The CDR3 coding sequence is TGTGCCAGCAGCCAAGGATTCTTAAAAAATGAGCAGTTCTTC. Translation: CASSQGFLKNEQFF.

The chain combines TRBV27 with TRBJ2-7; 10 nucleotides match TRBD1. Germline V gives CDR1 MNHEY, CDR2 SMNVEV (reference sequence). This CDR3 has 19 amino acids. V was pared by 6 bases and J by 2 bases, with 19 bases of the junction left unmatched. DNA for the CDR3: TGTGCCAGCAGCTACGGGACAGGGGATGACCCAAGAGAGACCTACGAGCAGTACTTC. Protein product: CASSYGTGDDPRETYEQYF.

As concerns this clonotype: Its ends do not fully match the called genes, so a read error is possible. This chain joins TRBV3-1 and TRBJ2-2, with D perhaps given as TRBD1 or TRBD2 (5 bases each). Germline V gene lookup returns CDR1 LGHDT and CDR2 YNNKEL (reference sequence). The CDR3 is 14 amino acids. The chain's CDR3 is CAGRGSGPTGELFF. CDR3 DNA sequence: TGTGCCGGCAGAGGGTCAGGGCCCACCGGGGAGCTGTTTTTT.

This clonotype was seen many times. V gene TRBV7-9 combines with J gene TRBJ1-2; no reliable D call. Trimming cost V 1 base and J 4 bases, with 10 bases left between them. Germline CDR1 is SEHNR and CDR2 is FQNEAQ (reference sequence). This CDR3 comprises 14 residues. CDR3 protein: CASSLGGWAYGYTF. CDR3 nucleotide sequence: TGTGCCAGCAGCTTAGGTGGCTGGGCCTATGGCTACACCTTC.

For this clonotype: As the CDR3 is not closed by the conserved phenylalanine or tryptophan, this likely results from a read error. The V call is TRBV2, the J call TRBJ2-1; maybe TRBD2 (6 bases). V was pared by 4 bases and J by 4 bases, with 11 bases between. The CDR3 totals 14 residues. Germline V gives CDR1 SNHLY, CDR2 FYNNEI. The CDR3 loop is CASSGLATYNEQFS. In DNA form, the CDR3 reads TGTGCCAGCAGTGGGCTAGCGACGTACAATGAGCAGTTCTCC.

Regarding this clonotype: Since a much larger clone is just one base distant, this may be a read error. V is TRBV6-2 or TRBV6-3 and J is TRBJ2-5; D might be TRBD1 or TRBD2, each matching 5 bases. The CDR3 sequence is 14 residues long. Trimming cost V 10 bases and J 3 bases, with 18 bases left between them. The germline V gene encodes CDR1 MNHEY and CDR2 SVGEGT. The CDR3 coding sequence is TGTGCCACCACCACCAGACTGGGGGAAGAGACCCAGTACTTC. Protein: CATTTRLGEETQYF.

This clonotype was seen many times. This sequence joins TRBV12-3 or TRBV12-4 and TRBJ2-1; TRBD2 aligns across 10 bases. The length of the CDR3 is 15 residues. Trimming removed 6 bases from V and 4 bases from J; junction bases left unmatched: 6. In nucleotides, the CDR3 is TGTGCCAGCAGAATAGCGGGAGGCAGATACAATGAGCAGTTCTTC. This codes for CASRIAGGRYNEQFF.

This clonotype came up many times. The chain is built from TRBV7-8 and TRBJ2-5, with TRBD2 matching over 8 bases. V trimming: 2 bases; J trimming: 3 bases; junction bases outside the gene matches: 11. Germline CDR1 is SGHVS and CDR2 is FQNEAQ. The CDR3 runs to 17 residues. The CDR3: CASSLYPGRREEETQYF. CDR3 DNA: TGTGCCAGCAGCTTATATCCGGGGCGGCGGGAGGAAGAGACCCAGTACTTC.

This clonotype has ten or more counts. The chain employs TRBV5-8 and TRBJ2-1; 16 bases map to TRBD2. Looked up from germline, CDR1 is SGHTS and CDR2 is YDEGEE. The CDR3 consists of 16 residues. V shed 3 bases, J shed 6 bases, and the junction held 3 bases outside the gene matches. As DNA, the CDR3 is TGTGCCAGCAGCTCAGGGACTAGCGGGGGGGCCAATGAGCAGTTCTTC. Translation gives CASSSGTSGGANEQFF.

The V call is TRBV20-1, the J call TRBJ1-2; TRBD1 aligns across 9 bases. With 0 bases clipped from V and 8 bases from J, the junction kept 10 bases outside the gene matches. CDR3 size: 15 residues. Germline loops: CDR1 DFQATT, CDR2 SNEGSKA (reference sequence). CDR3 bases: TGCAGTGCTAGAGATTGGACAGGGGTGGTTGGGGGCTACACCTTC. The encoded protein is CSARDWTGVVGGYTF.

The sample holds many counts of this clonotype. The chain joins TRBV9 to TRBJ2-7; 7 bases are a match to TRBD2. The CDR3 has 15 residues. From germline, CDR1 is SGDLS and CDR2 YYNGEE. With 0 bases clipped from V and 5 bases from J, the junction kept 8 bases outside the gene matches. Here the CDR3 reads CASSVGGGSLDEQYF. Here the CDR3 DNA reads TGTGCCAGCAGCGTAGGGGGCGGGAGTTTAGACGAGCAGTACTTC.

This clonotype was found many times. The gene calls are TRBV7-8 and TRBJ2-7, with D hard to call. Trimming cost V 3 bases and J 0 bases, with 6 bases left between them. The CDR3 has 13 amino acids. Germline values: CDR1 SGHVS, CDR2 FQNEAQ. The CDR3 spells CASSLKSSYEQYF. The CDR3 DNA is TGTGCCAGCAGCTTGAAGAGCTCCTACGAGCAGTACTTC.

This clonotype has ten or more counts. This chain connects TRBV11-1 to TRBJ2-1, with D unclear. Germline CDR1 SGHAT, CDR2 FQDESV (reference sequence). The CDR3 covers 17 residues. V was pared by 1 base and J by 1 base, with 14 bases between. The CDR3 region is CASSLEGYWGSYNEQFF. The CDR3 nucleotides read TGTGCCAGCAGCTTAGAGGGCTATTGGGGATCCTACAATGAGCAGTTCTTC.

This clonotype was observed a few times. The chain recombines TRBV9 with TRBJ1-1; tentatively, D is TRBD1 (5 bases). Germline V CDR1 and CDR2: SGDLS, YYNGEE. Trimming removed 4 bases at V and 6 bases at J, with 10 bases between. The CDR3 contains 12 residues. This chain's CDR3 is CASSPGTPEAFF. For the CDR3, the DNA is TGTGCCAGCAGCCCTGGGACCCCTGAAGCTTTCTTT.

This clonotype was seen ten or more times. The J gene is TRBJ1-5, the V gene TRBV6-5, with 7 bases aligning to TRBD1. J lost 6 bases, V lost 0 bases, and 5 bases had no gene match. CDR3 size: 15 residues. Germline CDR1 MNHEY, CDR2 SVGAGI. In DNA form, the CDR3 reads TGTGCCAGCAGTTACTCTGGGACAGACACTCAGCCCCAGCATTTT. It translates to CASSYSGTDTQPQHF.

This clonotype was counted between two and nine times. At one of its ends the junction is not consistent with the germline gene, which may arise from a read error. The rearrangement joins TRBV29-1 to TRBJ2-2; no reliable D call. The CDR3 sequence is 14 residues long. Germline loops: CDR1 SQVTM, CDR2 ANQGSEA. As DNA, the CDR3 is TGCAGCGGTGAAAGTGCCGGGAACACCGGGGAGCTGTTTTTT. It encodes CSGESAGNTGELFF.

This chain links TRBV18 with TRBJ2-1; the match to TRBD2 covers 8 bases. The ends lost 2 bases at V and 7 bases at J; junction bases unmatched: 4. The length of the CDR3 is 14 residues. Per germline, CDR1 KGHSH and CDR2 LQKENI. The CDR3 DNA is TGTGCCAGCTCACCAGAAGCGGGAGCGAATGAGCAGTTCTTC. It yields the protein CASSPEAGANEQFF.

In this sample, this clonotype turned up many times. This chain joins TRBV14 and TRBJ1-2; TRBD1 is a possible D gene (6 bases). Germline values: CDR1 SGHDN, CDR2 FVKESK. The V end lost 0 bases, the J end lost 4 bases, and 6 bases lay between the germline ends. There are 13 residues in the CDR3. The CDR3 loop reads CASSQEGAYGYTF. In nucleotides, the CDR3 is TGTGCCAGCAGCCAAGAGGGGGCCTATGGCTACACCTTC.

This clonotype has a count of ten or more. At one boundary the junction diverges from the germline segment, which might be a read error. V is TRBV20-1 and J is TRBJ1-2, with D perhaps matching TRBD1 (5 bases). In germline, CDR1 is DFQATT, CDR2 SNEGSKA (reference sequence). CDR3 length equals 12 residues. The CDR3 is CSARDGARANPF. In DNA, the CDR3 is TGCAGTGCTAGAGATGGGGCGAGGGCCAACCCCTTC.

This clonotype has just a few counts. The genes are TRBV28 and TRBJ1-3; D is undetermined. The length of the CDR3 is 14 residues. CDR1 is MDHEN, CDR2 SYDVKM, per germline. The germline V and J ends were trimmed by 7 bases and 4 bases, with 14 bases remaining between them. CDR3 in amino acids: CASIQYAGGNTIYF. The CDR3 nucleotides read TGTGCCAGCATTCAATATGCGGGCGGAAACACCATATATTTT.

This clonotype came up many times. The chain recombines TRBV9 with TRBJ2-2; D is tentatively TRBD1 or TRBD2 (6 bases each). V lost 4 bases, J lost 5 bases, and 21 bases lay in between. The V gene's germline CDR1 is SGDLS and CDR2 YYNGEE. The CDR3 is 17 amino acids. CDR3 region: CASSINTGAAGTGELFF. The CDR3 DNA follows: TGTGCCAGCAGCATCAACACGGGGGCCGCGGGGACCGGGGAGCTGTTTTTT.

J is TRBJ2-5 and V is TRBV2; 16 bases fit TRBD2. The CDR3 loop spans 18 amino acids. From germline, CDR1 is SNHLY and CDR2 FYNNEI. V gave up 4 bases and J gave up 4 bases; unmatched junction bases: 9. CDR3 protein: CASSVSGTSGRAGETQYF. Here the CDR3 DNA reads TGTGCCAGCAGTGTGTCGGGGACTAGCGGGAGGGCCGGAGAGACCCAGTACTTC.

Ten or more counts support this clonotype. The rearrangement uses TRBV11-2 and TRBJ2-1, with D tentatively TRBD2 (6 bases). Germline V gene data show CDR1 as SGHAT and CDR2 as FQNNGV. The CDR3 covers 14 residues. V was cut by 1 base and J by 6 bases, with 10 bases left in between. The CDR3 here is CASSLGVGGNEQFF. The CDR3 coding sequence is TGTGCCAGCAGCTTAGGAGTCGGGGGCAATGAGCAGTTCTTC.

This clonotype was seen at least ten times. The chain uses TRBV5-1 and TRBJ1-6; tentative D call: TRBD1 (5 bases). V was shortened by 0 bases and J by 10 bases, with 14 bases between the two germline ends. This CDR3 region has 15 residues. Germline V gene sequence: CDR1 SGHRS, CDR2 YFSETQ. The CDR3 sequence is CASSLAQGWGSPLHF. CDR3 DNA sequence: TGCGCCAGCAGCTTGGCCCAGGGTTGGGGATCACCCCTCCACTTT.